These 16 T cell receptor beta chains were sequenced from one sample in a study of blood T cell repertoires in COVID-19 (TCRdb year 2020). The library was built by means of the immunoSEQ multiplex PCR assay. TCRdb holds this immuneACCESS table with in-frame rearrangements only. Some clones are missing; in checked studies, unresolved V genes explain under half, and the rest has no known cause. Here the sample has approximately 94,000 clones; approximately 90% occur a single time. The ten most abundant clones make up approximately 2% of the sample. The sequenced material came from peripheral blood. The receptors were gathered from a man aged 50 to 60 with active COVID-19.

The V call is TRBV6-5, the J call TRBJ2-1, with a possible D match to TRBD1 (6 bases). Trimming removed 10 bases at V and 1 base at J, with 17 bases between. The CDR3 sequence is 15 residues long. Per germline, CDR1 MNHEY and CDR2 SVGAGI. The DNA of the CDR3 is TGTGCCATCAAGAAGACAGGTCATTCCTACAATGAGCAGTTCTTC. Residues: CAIKKTGHSYNEQFF.

The CDR3: CASSAPGLVSNTDTQYF. The CDR3 region has the DNA TGTGCCAGCAGCGCCCCCGGACTAGTTTCGAACACAGATACGCAGTATTTT. The chain uses TRBV9 and TRBJ2-3; TRBD2 matches at 7 bases. Germline values: CDR1 SGDLS, CDR2 YYNGEE. Trimming took 3 bases from V and 2 from J; bases not matched to a gene: 12. CDR3 length: 17 amino acids.

The rearrangement uses TRBV5-4 and TRBJ2-7, with 10 bases identical to TRBD1. Trimming took 4 bases from V and 2 from J; bases not matched to a gene: 9. The CDR3 extends over 16 amino acids. The germline CDR1 and CDR2 sequences are SGHNT and YYREEE (reference sequence). The CDR3 DNA reads TGTGCCAGCAGCAAACCAGGACAGGGGGTAACCTACGAGCAGTACTTC. Protein: CASSKPGQGVTYEQYF.

The chain uses TRBV25-1 and TRBJ1-4; 8 bases line up with TRBD1. The V and J ends lost 6 bases and 8 bases, in that order; junction bases with no gene match: 17. Germline assignment: CDR1 MGHDK and CDR2 SYGVNS. CDR3 length: 17 residues. Here the CDR3 DNA reads TGTGCCAGCAGCCCTAGGCTTATCAGGGGGCGCGGGGAAAAACTGTTTTTT. Its translation is CASSPRLIRGRGEKLFF.

The chain has TRBV21-1 and TRBJ2-1; the table names TRBD1, a call not compared with the DNA. TRBV21-1 is a pseudogene locus. The CDR3 contains 16 residues. The CDR3: CASSKLGPGAIYEQFF. The CDR3 nucleotides read TGTGCCAGCAGCAAATTGGGGCCAGGCGCAATCTATGAGCAGTTCTTC.

The V and J genes are TRBV7-9 and TRBJ2-2; 9 bases map to TRBD2. The CDR3 has 18 residues. V shed 3 bases and J 2 bases; nucleotides not matched to a gene: 10. Per germline, CDR1 SEHNR and CDR2 FQNEAQ (reference sequence). CDR3 in DNA: TGTGCCAGCAGCTTGATTTTGACTAGCGGAGAAAACACCGGGGAGCTGTTTTTT. Its protein product is CASSLILTSGENTGELFF.

A note on this clone: The same CDR3 is also encoded by other DNA sequences in this sample. The J gene is TRBJ1-2, the V gene TRBV12-3 or TRBV12-4, with 7 bases aligning to TRBD1. J gave up 3 bases and V 2 bases, and 0 bases lay outside the gene matches. CDR3 length: 13 amino acids. CDR3 DNA sequence: TGTGCCAGCAGTTTAACAGGGGACTATGGCTACACCTTC. This encodes CASSLTGDYGYTF.

The genes are TRBV6-5 and TRBJ2-3, with a weak D call TRBD2 (5 bases). The germline V gene encodes CDR1 MNHEY and CDR2 SVGAGI. This CDR3 contains 15 residues. V lost 5 bases to trimming and J lost 5 bases, with 17 bases between them. The CDR3 spells CASSRTRVKKDTQYF. The CDR3 region has the DNA TGTGCCAGCAGTCGTACTAGGGTGAAGAAAGATACGCAGTATTTT.

The rearrangement uses TRBV5-1 and TRBJ1-1; 9 bases agree with TRBD1. This CDR3 has 15 residues. The germline gives CDR1 SGHRS, CDR2 YFSETQ. V gave up 0 bases and J gave up 8 bases; unmatched junction bases: 8. The CDR3 here is CASSLAGGQGPEAFF. CDR3 DNA sequence: TGCGCCAGCAGCTTGGCGGGGGGACAGGGACCAGAAGCTTTCTTT.

This chain uses TRBV18 with TRBJ1-5, with D maybe TRBD1 (6 bases). The germline CDR1 and CDR2 sequences are KGHSH and LQKENI. V lost 4 bases to trimming and J lost 2 bases, with 12 bases between them. This CDR3 has 15 residues. The CDR3: CASSLQGNGNQPQHF. The CDR3 DNA is TGTGCCAGCTCACTACAGGGAAATGGCAATCAGCCCCAGCATTTT.

The rearrangement uses TRBV3-1 (or the pseudogene TRBV3-2) and TRBJ1-1, with D maybe TRBD1 (5 bases). Per germline, CDR1 LGHDT and CDR2 YNNKEL (reference sequence). The CDR3 is 14 residues long. The V gene lost 4 bases and the J gene lost 5 bases, with 14 bases spanning the gap. The CDR3 is CASSPMGGGTEAFF. In nucleotides, the CDR3 is TGTGCCAGCAGCCCTATGGGGGGTGGGACTGAAGCTTTCTTT.

This clone was seen just once. The rearrangement links TRBV14 to TRBJ1-5, with a tentative D call TRBD1 (5 bases). The CDR3 totals 15 residues. Per the germline V gene, CDR1 is SGHDN and CDR2 is FVKESK. Trimming took off 1 base at V and 9 bases at J, with 16 bases between the two ends. CDR3 loop: CASSQGGARGGPQHF. The CDR3 DNA sequence: TGTGCCAGCAGCCAAGGAGGGGCGAGGGGAGGGCCCCAGCATTTT.

The rearrangement joins TRBV6-6 to TRBJ2-7; a possible D gene is TRBD1 (6 bases). Trimming took 5 bases from V and 3 from J, leaving 8 bases between them. This CDR3 contains 12 residues. Germline V gene lookup returns CDR1 MNHNY and CDR2 SVGAGI (reference sequence). As DNA, the CDR3 is TGTGCCAGCAGTCCAGGGGACTACGAGCAGTACTTC. Its translation is CASSPGDYEQYF.

The chain couples TRBV4-1 to TRBJ2-7; D is perhaps TRBD2 (5 bases). The CDR3 has 16 residues. CDR1 MGHRA and CDR2 YSYEKL come from the germline V gene. The germline V and J ends were trimmed by 3 bases and 2 bases, with 17 bases remaining between them. DNA of the CDR3: TGCGCCAGCAGCCAGGCGGACGCAAAGGGAGCCTACGAGCAGTACTTC. It yields the protein CASSQADAKGAYEQYF.

J is TRBJ2-3 and V is TRBV15, with TRBD2 as a possible D gene (6 bases). This CDR3 is built from 15 residues. Per germline, CDR1 LNHNV and CDR2 YYDKDF (reference sequence). Trimming left V 6 bases short and J 3 bases short, with 16 bases between. This chain's CDR3 is CATRTLGGETDTQYF. CDR3 coding DNA: TGTGCCACCAGGACTCTTGGCGGGGAAACAGATACGCAGTATTTT.

The chain carries TRBV28 and TRBJ2-5; 12 nucleotides line up with TRBD2. In germline, CDR1 is MDHEN, CDR2 SYDVKM. V lost 5 bases, J lost 0 bases, and 7 bases stayed unmatched. The CDR3 totals 17 residues. The CDR3 sequence is CASSRLAGAGYQETQYF. DNA of the CDR3: TGTGCCAGCAGTAGACTAGCGGGAGCGGGGTACCAAGAGACCCAGTACTTC.